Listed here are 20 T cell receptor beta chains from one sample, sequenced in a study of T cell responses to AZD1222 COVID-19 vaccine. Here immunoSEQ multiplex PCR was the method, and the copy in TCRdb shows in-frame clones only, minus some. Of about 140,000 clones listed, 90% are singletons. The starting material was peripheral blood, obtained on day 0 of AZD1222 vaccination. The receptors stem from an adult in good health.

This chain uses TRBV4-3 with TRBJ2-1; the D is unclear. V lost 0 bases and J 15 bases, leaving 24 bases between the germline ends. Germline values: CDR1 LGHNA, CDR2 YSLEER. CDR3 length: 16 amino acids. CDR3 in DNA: TGCGCCAGCAGCCAAGATTTCGGGCGAACTTCTAGAAGTGGGTTCTTC. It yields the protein CASSQDFGRTSRSGFF.

CDR3: CATLDGYEQYF. In DNA, the CDR3 is TGTGCCACCCTAGACGGCTACGAGCAGTACTTC. The gene calls are TRBV10-3 and TRBJ2-7; no firm D call. Germline V gene data show CDR1 as ENHRY and CDR2 as SYGVKD. CDR3 size: 11 residues. Trimming cost V 10 bases and J 3 bases, with 10 bases left between them.

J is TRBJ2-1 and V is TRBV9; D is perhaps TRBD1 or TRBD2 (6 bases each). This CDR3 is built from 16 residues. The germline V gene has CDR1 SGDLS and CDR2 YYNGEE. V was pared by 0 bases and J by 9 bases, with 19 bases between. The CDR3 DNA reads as TGTGCCAGCAGCGTAGCAGAATTGGGGGGCCGGGCTGAGCAGTTCTTC. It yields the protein CASSVAELGGRAEQFF. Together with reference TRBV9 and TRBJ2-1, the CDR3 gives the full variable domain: DSGVTQTPKHLITATGQRVTLRCSPRSGDLSVYWYQQSLDQGLQFLIQYYNGEERAKGNILERFSAQQFPDLHSELNLSSLELGDSALYFCASSVAELGGRAEQFFGPGTRLTVL.

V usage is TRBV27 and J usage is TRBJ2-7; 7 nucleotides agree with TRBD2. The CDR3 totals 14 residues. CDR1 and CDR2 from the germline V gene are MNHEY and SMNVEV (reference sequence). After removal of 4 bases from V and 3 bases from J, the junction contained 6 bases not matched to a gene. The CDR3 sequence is CASSWAGDYYEQYF. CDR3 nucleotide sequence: TGTGCCAGCAGTTGGGCGGGGGATTACTACGAGCAGTACTTC.

The CDR3 coding sequence is TGTGCCAGCAGTTATGCACGGTATAGCAATCAGCCCCAGCATTTT. Amino acids: CASSYARYSNQPQHF. The genes are TRBV6-2 or TRBV6-3 and TRBJ1-5; D gene uncertain. The CDR3 has 15 residues. V was pared by 3 bases and J by 0 bases, with 9 bases between. Looked up from germline, CDR1 is MNHEY and CDR2 is SVGEGT.

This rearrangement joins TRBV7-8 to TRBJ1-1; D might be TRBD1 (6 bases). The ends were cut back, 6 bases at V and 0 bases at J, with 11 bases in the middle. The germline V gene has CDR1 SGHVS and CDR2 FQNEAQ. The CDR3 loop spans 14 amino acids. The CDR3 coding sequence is TGTGCCAGCAGAAAACAGGGAATGAACACTGAAGCTTTCTTT. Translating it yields CASRKQGMNTEAFF. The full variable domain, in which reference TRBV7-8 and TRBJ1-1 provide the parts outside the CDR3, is GAGVSQSPRYKVAKRGQDVALRCDPISGHVSLFWYQQALGQGPEFLTYFQNEAQLDKSGLPSDRFFAERPEGSVSTLKIQRTQQEDSAVYLCASRKQGMNTEAFFGQGTRLTVV.

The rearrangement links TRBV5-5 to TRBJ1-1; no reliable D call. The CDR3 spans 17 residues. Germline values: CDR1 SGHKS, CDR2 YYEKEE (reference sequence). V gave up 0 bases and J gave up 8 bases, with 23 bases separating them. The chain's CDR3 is CASSLEIGRQTLTEAFF. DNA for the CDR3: TGTGCCAGCAGCTTGGAAATAGGGCGGCAGACCCTTACGGAAGCTTTCTTT.

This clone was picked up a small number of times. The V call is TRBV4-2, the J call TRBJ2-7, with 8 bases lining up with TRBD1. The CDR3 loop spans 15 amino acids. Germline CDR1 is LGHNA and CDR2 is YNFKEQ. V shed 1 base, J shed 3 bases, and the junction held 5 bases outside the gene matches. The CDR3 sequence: CASSQAHGTGYEQYF. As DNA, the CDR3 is TGTGCCAGCAGCCAAGCCCACGGGACAGGCTACGAGCAGTACTTC.

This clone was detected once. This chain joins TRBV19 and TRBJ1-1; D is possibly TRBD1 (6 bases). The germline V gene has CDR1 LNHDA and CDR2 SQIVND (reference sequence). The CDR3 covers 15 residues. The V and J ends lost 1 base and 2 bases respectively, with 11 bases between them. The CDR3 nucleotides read TGTGCCAGTAGTATAGTCGGACAGATCAACACTGAAGCTTTCTTT. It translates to CASSIVGQINTEAFF.

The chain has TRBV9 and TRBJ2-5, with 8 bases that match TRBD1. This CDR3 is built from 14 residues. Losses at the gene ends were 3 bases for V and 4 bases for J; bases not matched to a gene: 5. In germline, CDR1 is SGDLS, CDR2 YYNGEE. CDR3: CASSEQGVRETQYF. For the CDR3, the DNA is TGTGCCAGCAGCGAACAGGGGGTGAGAGAGACCCAGTACTTC.

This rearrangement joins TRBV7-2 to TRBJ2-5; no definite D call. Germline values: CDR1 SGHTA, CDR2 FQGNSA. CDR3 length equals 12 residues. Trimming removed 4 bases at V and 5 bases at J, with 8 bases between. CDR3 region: CASSSTAETQYF. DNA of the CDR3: TGTGCCAGCAGCTCAACGGCGGAGACCCAGTACTTC.

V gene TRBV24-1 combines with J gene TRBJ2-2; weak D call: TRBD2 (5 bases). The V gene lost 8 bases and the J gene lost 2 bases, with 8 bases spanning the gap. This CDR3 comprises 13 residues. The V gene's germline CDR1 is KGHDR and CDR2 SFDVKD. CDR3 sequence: CATKGVNTGELFF. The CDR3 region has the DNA TGTGCCACCAAGGGAGTAAACACCGGGGAGCTGTTTTTT.

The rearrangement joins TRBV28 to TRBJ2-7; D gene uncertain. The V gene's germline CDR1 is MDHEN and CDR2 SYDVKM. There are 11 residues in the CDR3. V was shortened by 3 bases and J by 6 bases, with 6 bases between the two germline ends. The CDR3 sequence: CASSLKGEQYF. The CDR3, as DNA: TGTGCCAGCAGTTTGAAGGGCGAGCAGTACTTC.

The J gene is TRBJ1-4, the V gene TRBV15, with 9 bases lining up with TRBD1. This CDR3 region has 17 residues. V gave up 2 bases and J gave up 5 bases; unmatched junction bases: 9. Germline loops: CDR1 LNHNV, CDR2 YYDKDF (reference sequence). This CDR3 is CATSRLWGGTGNEKLFF. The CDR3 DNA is TGTGCCACCAGCAGACTTTGGGGCGGGACAGGGAATGAAAAACTGTTTTTT.

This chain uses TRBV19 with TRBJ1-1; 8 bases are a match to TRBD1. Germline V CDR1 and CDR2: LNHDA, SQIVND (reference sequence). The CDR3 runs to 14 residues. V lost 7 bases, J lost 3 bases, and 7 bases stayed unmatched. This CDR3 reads CASTSTGAHTEAFF. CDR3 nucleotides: TGTGCCAGTACCTCGACAGGGGCACACACTGAAGCTTTCTTT.

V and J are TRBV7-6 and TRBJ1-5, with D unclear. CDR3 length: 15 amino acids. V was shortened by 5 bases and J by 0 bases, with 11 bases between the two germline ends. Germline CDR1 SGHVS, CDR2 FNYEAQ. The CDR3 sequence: CASSPEPGSNQPQHF. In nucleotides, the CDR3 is TGTGCCAGCAGCCCTGAGCCAGGTAGCAATCAGCCCCAGCATTTT.

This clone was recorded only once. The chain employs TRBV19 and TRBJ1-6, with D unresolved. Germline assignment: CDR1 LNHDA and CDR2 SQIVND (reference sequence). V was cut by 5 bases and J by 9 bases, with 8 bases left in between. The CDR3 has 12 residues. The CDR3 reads CASSWKASPLHF. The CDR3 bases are TGTGCCAGTAGTTGGAAGGCTTCACCCCTCCACTTT.

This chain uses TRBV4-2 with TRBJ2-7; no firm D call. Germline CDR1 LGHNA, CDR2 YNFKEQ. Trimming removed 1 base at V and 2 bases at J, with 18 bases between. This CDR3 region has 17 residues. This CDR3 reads CASSQGGVFRPTYEQYF. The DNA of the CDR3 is TGTGCCAGCAGCCAAGGTGGGGTTTTTAGGCCGACCTACGAGCAGTACTTC.

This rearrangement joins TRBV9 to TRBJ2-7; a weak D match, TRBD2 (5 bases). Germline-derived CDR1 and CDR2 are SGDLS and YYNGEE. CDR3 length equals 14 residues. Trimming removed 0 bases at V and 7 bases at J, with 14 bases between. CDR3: CASSVGRTPGEQYF. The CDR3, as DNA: TGTGCCAGCAGCGTAGGCCGGACTCCGGGGGAGCAGTACTTC.

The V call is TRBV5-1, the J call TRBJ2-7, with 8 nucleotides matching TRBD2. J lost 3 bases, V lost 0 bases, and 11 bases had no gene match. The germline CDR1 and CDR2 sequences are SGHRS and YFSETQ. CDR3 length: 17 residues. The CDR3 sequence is CASSLAGLAGLYYEQYF. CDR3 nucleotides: TGCGCCAGCAGCTTGGCCGGGCTAGCGGGCCTCTACTACGAGCAGTACTTC. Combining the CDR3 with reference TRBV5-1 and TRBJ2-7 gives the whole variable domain KAGVTQTPRYLIKTRGQQVTLSCSPISGHRSVSWYQQTPGQGLQFLFEYFSETQRNKGNFPGRFSGRQFSNSRSEMNVSTLELGDSALYLCASSLAGLAGLYYEQYFGPGTRLTVT.